This is a list of T cell receptor beta chains from one sample in a study of CD8 T cells in Susac syndrome. TCRdb redid the calling of the immunoSEQ multiplex PCR reads with MiXCR, one entry per CDR3 protein. The table has some 120,000 distinct CDR3 sequences, approximately 94% seen once; the top ten hold more than 0.095%. Sample: CD4+ T cells from PBMCs. All receptors derive from a human donor in good health. The CDR3 runs from the conserved cysteine through the conserved F or W. A D gene is named only where the DNA matches it firmly. Size values are once, few and many counts, or a class for expanded clones, and some rows have none.

D: .
V: TRBV7-3
size: few
J: TRBJ2-2
DNA: TGTGCCAGCAGCCGGGGTACCGGGGAGCTGTTTTTT
CDR3: CASSRGTGELFF

D: TRBD2
V: TRBV12-5
size: .
J: TRBJ2-7
DNA: TGTGCTAGTGGTTTGGCCCCCGGGACTAGCTTGTCAAACGAGCAGTACTTC
CDR3: CASGLAPGTSLSNEQYF

D: .
V: TRBV5-1
size: .
J: TRBJ2-1
DNA: TGCGCCAGCAGCTTGATGTCGGGAGAGGACGAGCAGTTCTTC
CDR3: CASSLMSGEDEQFF

D: .
V: TRBV19
size: .
J: TRBJ1-1
DNA: TGTGCCAGTAGAGGCGGAGCTGAAGCTTTCTTT
CDR3: CASRGGAEAFF

D: .
V: TRBV6-1
size: .
J: TRBJ1-5
DNA: TGTGCCAGCAGTGCACAGGTAATCAATCAGCCCCAGCATTTT
CDR3: CASSAQVINQPQHF

D: .
V: TRBV6-2/TRBV6-3
size: .
J: TRBJ1-5
DNA: TGTGCCAGCACCCCCGGAGTGGGGGAATATCAGCCCCAGCATTTT
CDR3: CASTPGVGEYQPQHF

D: .
V: TRBV28
size: .
J: TRBJ2-7
DNA: TGTGCCAGCAGTGGGAGCTCCTACGAGCAGTACTTC
CDR3: CASSGSSYEQYF

D: .
V: TRBV18
size: .
J: TRBJ2-7
DNA: TGTGCCAGCTCACCACTTTTAGACACTTCCTACGAGCAGTACTTC
CDR3: CASSPLLDTSYEQYF

D: .
V: TRBV29-1
size: .
J: TRBJ2-1
DNA: TGCAGCGTTGCGGGGGCCCGAGAACACAATGAGCAGTTCTTC
CDR3: CSVAGAREHNEQFF

D: .
V: TRBV25-1
size: .
J: TRBJ1-3
DNA: TGTGCCAGCAGTGCCGTCGGGCCTGGAAACACCATATATTTT
CDR3: CASSAVGPGNTIYF

D: TRBD1
V: TRBV6-5
size: .
J: TRBJ2-7
DNA: TGTGCCAGCAGCTCCGGGACAGGGGGCTCCTACGAGCAGTACTTC
CDR3: CASSSGTGGSYEQYF

D: TRBD2
V: TRBV29-1
size: once
J: TRBJ2-7
DNA: TGCAGCGTTGACGCCGCTAGCGGGGGGACCTACGAGCAGTACTTC
CDR3: CSVDAASGGTYEQYF

D: .
V: TRBV5-6
size: .
J: TRBJ2-7
DNA: TGTGCCAGCAACCGAGACTTCTACGAGCAGTACTTC
CDR3: CASNRDFYEQYF

D: .
V: TRBV7-9
size: .
J: TRBJ2-2
DNA: TGTGCCAGCAGCTTAATCTCGGGAGTGGGCACCGGGGAGCTGTTTTTT
CDR3: CASSLISGVGTGELFF

D: .
V: TRBV11-2
size: .
J: TRBJ1-2
DNA: TGTGCCAGCAGCTCCCGCGCACATGGCTACACCTTC
CDR3: CASSSRAHGYTF

D: TRBD2
V: TRBV14
size: .
J: TRBJ2-7
DNA: TGTGCCAGCAGCCAAGTAGCGGGAGGATCCTACGAGCAGTACTTC
CDR3: CASSQVAGGSYEQYF

D: .
V: TRBV14
size: .
J: TRBJ2-2
DNA: TGTGCCAGCAGCCAAGCGGTCAACACCGGGGAGCTGTTTTTT
CDR3: CASSQAVNTGELFF

D: .
V: TRBV7-9
size: .
J: TRBJ2-7
DNA: TGTGCCAGCAGCCTGTCCGCCAGTACGGTAGAGCAGTACTTC
CDR3: CASSLSASTVEQYF

D: TRBD2
V: TRBV19
size: .
J: TRBJ2-7
DNA: TGTGCCAGTAGTATCGCCCTAGCGGTCTCCTCCTACGAGCAGTACTTC
CDR3: CASSIALAVSSYEQYF

D: .
V: TRBV4-3
size: .
J: TRBJ2-7
DNA: TGCGCCAGCAGCCAAGCAGACACTCCGGGGGAGCAGTACTTC
CDR3: CASSQADTPGEQYF

D: .
V: TRBV9
size: .
J: TRBJ1-3
DNA: TGTGCCAGCAATAGTGGGGACAAAGCAGGAAACACCATATATTTT
CDR3: CASNSGDKAGNTIYF

D: TRBD2
V: TRBV5-6
size: .
J: TRBJ2-2
DNA: TGTGCCAGCAGCCCCGGGACTAGCGGGAGTACGGGAACCGGGGAGCTGTTTTTT
CDR3: CASSPGTSGSTGTGELFF

D: .
V: TRBV3-1
size: .
J: TRBJ1-2
DNA: TGTGCCAGCAGGGCCAGCCCCGGGTCCGGCTACACCTTC
CDR3: CASRASPGSGYTF

D: .
V: TRBV30
size: .
J: TRBJ2-3
DNA: TGTGCCTGGAGTGTAGGACGGGGTAGCACAGATACGCAGTATTTT
CDR3: CAWSVGRGSTDTQYF

D: .
V: TRBV12-5
size: .
J: TRBJ2-3
DNA: TGTGCTAGTGGACCGCGCACAGATACGCAGTATTTT
CDR3: CASGPRTDTQYF

D: .
V: TRBV2
size: .
J: TRBJ2-7
DNA: TGTGCCAGCGCATTTTTCGACGAGCAGTACTTC
CDR3: CASAFFDEQYF

D: .
V: TRBV29-1
size: .
J: TRBJ2-1
DNA: TGCAGCGTTGGGAGGACCACCTACAATGAGCAGTTCTTC
CDR3: CSVGRTTYNEQFF

D: .
V: TRBV12-3/TRBV12-4
size: .
J: TRBJ2-6
DNA: TGTGCCAGCAGCTTTCTTAGGGACTCTGGGGCCAACGTCCTGACTTTC
CDR3: CASSFLRDSGANVLTF

D: .
V: TRBV28
size: .
J: TRBJ2-7
DNA: TGTGCCAGCAAAGGGGGGACCCCTCGCTACGAGCAGTACTTC
CDR3: CASKGGTPRYEQYF

D: TRBD2
V: TRBV6-5
size: once
J: TRBJ2-7
DNA: TGTGCCAGCACACCTAGCGGGATTTCCTACGAGCAGTACTTC
CDR3: CASTPSGISYEQYF

D: .
V: TRBV19
size: .
J: TRBJ2-5
DNA: TGTGCCAGTAGTCCCAGCCCTGAACTAGCCCCGTACTTC
CDR3: CASSPSPELAPYF

D: TRBD2
V: TRBV28
size: .
J: TRBJ2-3
DNA: TGTGCCAGCAGTTTAGGAACTAGCGGGAGGGCCCAAGATACGCAGTATTTT
CDR3: CASSLGTSGRAQDTQYF

D: .
V: TRBV5-1
size: .
J: TRBJ2-6
DNA: TGCGCCAGCAGCTCACAGGTCGCTGGGGCCAACGTCCTGACTTTC
CDR3: CASSSQVAGANVLTF

D: TRBD1
V: TRBV28
size: .
J: TRBJ1-2
DNA: TGTGCCAGCAGTCCGGGACAGGGAGGTGGCTACACCTTC
CDR3: CASSPGQGGGYTF

D: TRBD2
V: TRBV15
size: once
J: TRBJ2-5
DNA: TGTGCCACTCGAATAGCGGGAGGGGGGGAGACCCAGTACTTC
CDR3: CATRIAGGGETQYF

D: TRBD1
V: TRBV20-1
size: once
J: TRBJ2-5
DNA: TGCAGTGCTGAAAACAGGGACAGGGTTTCGGAGACCCAGTACTTC
CDR3: CSAENRDRVSETQYF

D: .
V: TRBV12-3/TRBV12-4
size: .
J: TRBJ1-2
DNA: TGTGCCAGCAGTCCGGACTTCTTCTATGGCTACACCTTC
CDR3: CASSPDFFYGYTF

D: .
V: TRBV7-2
size: .
J: TRBJ2-1
DNA: TGTGCCAGCAGCTTAGATGGTGGAGGCTACAATGAGCAGTTCTTC
CDR3: CASSLDGGGYNEQFF

D: TRBD2
V: TRBV2
size: .
J: TRBJ2-5
DNA: TGTGCCAGCAGTGAAGGGGAGGGGACCCAGTACTTC
CDR3: CASSEGEGTQYF

D: .
V: TRBV30
size: few
J: TRBJ2-6
DNA: TGTGCCTGGAGTGTGGGCAGCTCTGGGGCCAACGTCCTGACTTTC
CDR3: CAWSVGSSGANVLTF

D: .
V: TRBV6-1
size: .
J: TRBJ1-2
DNA: TGTGCCAGCTACTGGGAGGTGAGCTACACCTTC
CDR3: CASYWEVSYTF

D: TRBD2
V: TRBV5-1
size: .
J: TRBJ2-7
DNA: TGCGCCAGCAGCTTGGTAGCGGGCGAATCCTACGAGCAGTACTTC
CDR3: CASSLVAGESYEQYF

D: TRBD1
V: TRBV12-3/TRBV12-4
size: .
J: TRBJ2-7
DNA: TGTGCCAGTACGATGGGACAGTCCTACGAGCAGTACTTC
CDR3: CASTMGQSYEQYF

D: TRBD1
V: TRBV24-1
size: .
J: TRBJ2-3
DNA: TGTGCCACCAGTGAATCTCCGGGACAGTCCCTGGGGCGGACAGATACGCAGTATTTT
CDR3: CATSESPGQSLGRTDTQYF

D: TRBD2
V: TRBV11-1
size: .
J: TRBJ2-5
DNA: TGTGCCAGCAGCCCTCCTTGGCTAGCGGACCAAGAGACCCAGTACTTC
CDR3: CASSPPWLADQETQYF

D: .
V: TRBV27
size: .
J: TRBJ2-5
DNA: TGTGCCAGCAGGCGGGATTTTGGAGAGACCCAGTACTTC
CDR3: CASRRDFGETQYF

D: TRBD2
V: TRBV7-2
size: .
J: TRBJ2-3
DNA: TGTGCCAGCAGTTTAGCGGGAGAGGTCGATACGCAGTATTTT
CDR3: CASSLAGEVDTQYF

D: TRBD2
V: TRBV7-9
size: .
J: TRBJ2-1
DNA: TGTGCCAGCAGCTTAGGGGTAGCGGGAGTTGGTGAGCAGTTCTTC
CDR3: CASSLGVAGVGEQFF

D: TRBD2
V: TRBV24-1
size: .
J: TRBJ2-3
DNA: TGTGCCACCAGTGATTTGGGGACTAGCGGGATAACTAGCACAGATACGCAGTATTTT
CDR3: CATSDLGTSGITSTDTQYF

D: TRBD1
V: TRBV27
size: .
J: TRBJ1-6
DNA: TGTGCCAGCAGTAACCTCAGGGGGCGCCTGGTTGGGGGTAATTCACCCCTCCACTTT
CDR3: CASSNLRGRLVGGNSPLHF

D: .
V: TRBV12-3/TRBV12-4
size: .
J: TRBJ2-7
DNA: TGTGCCAGCAGTTTAGCACGGCAGAAAACCTACGAGCAGTACTTC
CDR3: CASSLARQKTYEQYF

D: TRBD1
V: TRBV14
size: .
J: TRBJ1-6
DNA: TGTGCCAGCAGCCAAGATGCAGGGGGATATAATTCACCCCTCCACTTT
CDR3: CASSQDAGGYNSPLHF

D: .
V: TRBV4-1
size: .
J: TRBJ2-1
DNA: TGCGCCAGCAGCCAAGATGGTGGCCGCTCCTACAATGAGCAGTTCTTC
CDR3: CASSQDGGRSYNEQFF

D: .
V: TRBV12-3/TRBV12-4
size: .
J: TRBJ2-4
DNA: TGTGCCAGCAGTTTAAGCGGCGGACAAATAGCCAAAAACATTCAGTACTTC
CDR3: CASSLSGGQIAKNIQYF

D: .
V: TRBV20-1
size: .
J: TRBJ2-1
DNA: TGCAGTGCGGGAGAGGGGTCCAAAAGAAGGGGGGTCAATGAGCAGTTCTTC
CDR3: CSAGEGSKRRGVNEQFF

D: TRBD2
V: TRBV6-2/TRBV6-3
size: .
J: TRBJ2-3
DNA: TGTGCCAGCAGTTACTCACTAGCGGGAGGCACAGATACGCAGTATTTT
CDR3: CASSYSLAGGTDTQYF

D: TRBD2
V: TRBV30
size: .
J: TRBJ2-6
DNA: TGTGCCTGGAGTGTGGCGAGGACTAGCGGCCTCTCTGGGGCCAACGTCCTGACTTTC
CDR3: CAWSVARTSGLSGANVLTF

D: TRBD1
V: TRBV7-9
size: .
J: TRBJ2-7
DNA: TGTGCCAGCAGCTTCGACAGGGTCCGCTACGAGCAGTACTTC
CDR3: CASSFDRVRYEQYF

D: .
V: TRBV24-1
size: .
J: TRBJ2-7
DNA: TGTGCCACCAGTGAATCGGGCCGCGCCTACGAGCAGTACTTC
CDR3: CATSESGRAYEQYF

D: TRBD1
V: TRBV25-1
size: once
J: TRBJ2-7
DNA: TGTGCCAGCAGTCCCCAGGGACAGGGGGCGTCCTACGAGCAGTACTTC
CDR3: CASSPQGQGASYEQYF